The TCR beta chain described here comes from a study of spatial heterogeneity in lung cancer. Sample time point: blood at routine non-recurrence follow-up after resection. Unsorted whole RNA of tumor, nontumor lung or frozen PBMC was sequenced. TCRdb reprocessed the 5' RACE reads via MiXCR and lists one record per CDR3 protein. The sample contains roughly 15,000 distinct CDR3 sequences, about 6% of which appear only once. Trimming stripped 7 bases from V and 2 bases from J, with 15 bases between. CDR3 length equals 14 residues. Germline V CDR1 and CDR2: MDHEN, SYDVKM. This clonotype occurred many times.

Sequencing was performed on PBMCs, taken at follow-up. This clonotype was sampled from a male donor with early-stage non-small cell lung cancer. The chain links TRBV28 to TRBJ2-7; D unclear. CDR3 in amino acids: CASTSQQIPYEQYF. Here the CDR3 DNA reads TGTGCCAGCACTTCTCAGCAGATCCCCTACGAGCAGTACTTC. Full variable domain (missing parts from reference TRBV28 and TRBJ2-7): DVKVTQSSRYLVKRTGEKVFLECVQDMDHENMFWYRQDPGLGLRLIYFSYDVKMKEKGDIPEGYSVSREKKERFSLILESASTNQTSMYLCASTSQQIPYEQYFGPGTRLTVT.